The rows below give T cell receptor beta chains drawn from one sample of a study of blood T cell repertoires in COVID-19. Here immunoSEQ multiplex PCR was the method, and the copy in TCRdb shows in-frame clones only, minus some. The table includes under 250,000 clones, about four fifths detected once. Sequencing was done on a sample of peripheral blood. The receptors originated from a middle-aged man with active or convalescent COVID-19. Both conserved end residues are part of each CDR3. D genes are given only for firm matches. The size entry is marked missing in some rows and otherwise reads once, few, many or a size class.

abundance,len,v_gene,j_gene,d_gene,CDR3nt,CDR3aa
.,15,TRBV5-1,TRBJ2-7,TRBD2,TGCGCCAGCAGCCCTGGGAGGGGACTAAACTACGAGCAGTACTTC,CASSPGRGLNYEQYF
.,11,TRBV9,TRBJ2-7,.,TGTGCCAGCAGCGACGGGACACTCCAGTACTTC,CASSDGTLQYF
.,15,TRBV3-1/TRBV3-2,TRBJ1-1,.,TGTGCCAGCAGCCAAGATGGCCTACGCGGCACTGAAGCTTTCTTT,CASSQDGLRGTEAFF
.,17,TRBV6-4,TRBJ2-7,.,TGTGCCAGCAGTGAAAGAAAAATACCGGACGGGGCCTACGAGCAGTACTTC,CASSERKIPDGAYEQYF
few,14,TRBV5-1,TRBJ2-5,.,TGCGCCAGCAGCTGGACAGCGTACCAAGAGACCCAGTACTTC,CASSWTAYQETQYF
.,13,TRBV19,TRBJ1-5,TRBD1,TGTGCCAGTACCAGACAGGGGGGACAGCCCCAGCATTTT,CASTRQGGQPQHF
.,13,TRBV27,TRBJ1-2,.,TGTGCCAGCAGTTTCCAGGGTGTCTCTGGCTACACCTTC,CASSFQGVSGYTF
.,16,TRBV6-6,TRBJ2-3,TRBD2,TGTGCCAGCAGTCGACTAGCGGGAGTTCGGGAAGATACGCAGTATTTT,CASSRLAGVREDTQYF
.,15,TRBV6-5,TRBJ2-1,TRBD1,TGTGCCAGCAGTCCGCCCGACAGGGCCTACAATGAGCAGTTCTTC,CASSPPDRAYNEQFF
.,13,TRBV2,TRBJ1-1,.,TGTGCCAGCAAGAGGGATTGGGACACTGAAGCTTTCTTT,CASKRDWDTEAFF
.,13,TRBV10-2,TRBJ1-1,.,TGCGCCAGCCTCCGGGGGTTGGGGACTGAAGCTTTCTTT,CASLRGLGTEAFF